Listed here are 16 T cell receptor beta chains from one sample, sequenced in a study of shared clonotypes between healthy human individuals. The naive CD8 subset, CD45RO-negative cells positively selected for CCR7, excluded terminally differentiated effector memory CD45RA+ cells. Only in-frame clones appear in the TCRdb table, and some are missing; sequencing was by immunoSEQ multiplex PCR. The sample includes around 600,000 clones, 95% to 98% of them seen just once. The sample taken for sequencing was naive CD8+ T cells sorted from blood. The receptors were gathered from a man in his thirties or forties in good health.

The V and J genes are TRBV15 and TRBJ1-1; the D is unclear. V lost 6 bases to trimming and J lost 1 base, with 15 bases between them. Germline values: CDR1 LNHNV, CDR2 YYDKDF (reference sequence). The CDR3 extends over 15 amino acids. The CDR3 protein is CATRARTRANTEAFF. CDR3 bases: TGTGCCACCAGAGCACGCACAAGGGCGAACACTGAAGCTTTCTTT. Using reference TRBV15 and TRBJ1-1 for the parts outside the CDR3, the full variable domain is DAMVIQNPRYQVTQFGKPVTLSCSQTLNHNVMYWYQQKSSQAPKLLFHYYDKDFNNEADTPDNFQSRRPNTSFCFLDIRSPGLGDTAMYLCATRARTRANTEAFFGQGTRLTVV.

V and J are TRBV5-6 and TRBJ2-7; 10 bases are shared with TRBD1. Germline CDR1 SGHDT, CDR2 YYEEEE. The CDR3 totals 15 residues. Germline trimming cut 4 bases from V and 5 bases from J; bases unmatched to any gene: 9. CDR3 in amino acids: CASSNDRGPLDEQYF. The CDR3 DNA sequence: TGTGCCAGCAGCAACGACAGGGGGCCTTTGGACGAGCAGTACTTC. Combining the CDR3 with reference TRBV5-6 and TRBJ2-7 gives the whole variable domain DAGVTQSPTHLIKTRGQQVTLRCSPKSGHDTVSWYQQALGQGPQFIFQYYEEEERQRGNFPDRFSGHQFPNYSSELNVNALLLGDSALYLCASSNDRGPLDEQYFGPGTRLTVT.

The chain couples TRBV5-4 to TRBJ2-2; 11 bases agree with TRBD2. From germline, CDR1 is SGHNT and CDR2 YYREEE (reference sequence). This CDR3 region has 15 residues. V lost 4 bases and J lost 6; bases outside the gene matches: 5. The CDR3 DNA sequence: TGTGCCAGCAGCCCGGGACTAGCGGACGCCGGGGAGCTGTTTTTT. Amino acids: CASSPGLADAGELFF.

The chain joins TRBV7-8 to TRBJ1-3; D is ambiguous. The ends were cut back, 4 bases at V and 0 bases at J, with 13 bases in the middle. From germline, CDR1 is SGHVS and CDR2 FQNEAQ. This CDR3 region has 16 residues. CDR3 sequence (DNA): TGTGCCAGCAGCTATAGGCGGCCGGACTCTGGAAACACCATATATTTT. Translation gives CASSYRRPDSGNTIYF.

The rearrangement uses TRBV5-1 and TRBJ2-3, with TRBD1 identical over 9 bases. There are 17 residues in the CDR3. The V segment lost 1 base and the J segment 2 bases; nucleotides outside the gene matches: 8. CDR1 and CDR2 (germline): SGHRS, YFSETQ. The CDR3 sequence: CASSLSGGTGFTDTQYF. The CDR3 nucleotides are TGCGCCAGCAGCTTGAGTGGTGGGACAGGGTTCACAGATACGCAGTATTTT. Looking up the rest from reference TRBV5-1 and TRBJ2-3 gives the full variable domain: KAGVTQTPRYLIKTRGQQVTLSCSPISGHRSVSWYQQTPGQGLQFLFEYFSETQRNKGNFPGRFSGRQFSNSRSEMNVSTLELGDSALYLCASSLSGGTGFTDTQYFGPGTRLTVL.

The rearrangement links TRBV2 to TRBJ2-1; TRBD1 matches at 7 bases. This CDR3 region has 14 residues. Germline V gene lookup returns CDR1 SNHLY and CDR2 FYNNEI. V lost 9 bases to trimming and J lost 6 bases; unmatched junction nucleotides: 11. The CDR3 DNA reads TGTGCCAGGGAAGAAAAAGGGGGCCGCAATGAGCAGTTCTTC. This gives the protein CAREEKGGRNEQFF.

The chain is built from TRBV4-1 and TRBJ2-2; D might be TRBD1 or TRBD2, each matching 6 bases. Between the trimmed V and J ends, which lost 7 bases and 5 bases, there was a span of 8 bases. The length of the CDR3 is 12 residues. Germline-derived CDR1 and CDR2 are MGHRA and YSYEKL. The DNA for the CDR3 is TGCGCCAGCACGGGGGCAACCGGGGAGCTGTTTTTT. Its protein is CASTGATGELFF.

V usage is TRBV27 and J usage is TRBJ2-6; TRBD1 aligns across 9 bases. The germline V gene encodes CDR1 MNHEY and CDR2 SMNVEV (reference sequence). J lost 0 bases, V lost 7 bases, and 10 bases had no gene match. The CDR3 is 18 residues long. CDR3 residues: CASTSLGQGLSGANVLTF. CDR3 nucleotide sequence: TGTGCCAGCACCTCTCTCGGACAGGGGCTCTCTGGGGCCAACGTCCTGACTTTC. Supplemented by reference TRBV27 and TRBJ2-6, the full variable domain reads EAQVTQNPRYLITVTGKKLTVTCSQNMNHEYMSWYRQDPGLGLRQIYYSMNVEVTDKGDVPEGYKVSRKEKRNFPLILESPSPNQTSLYFCASTSLGQGLSGANVLTFGAGSRLTVL.

V is TRBV7-9 and J is TRBJ2-1; D unclear. Between the trimmed V and J ends, which lost 1 base and 4 bases, there was a span of 14 bases. Looked up from germline, CDR1 is SEHNR and CDR2 is FQNEAQ (reference sequence). The CDR3 sequence is 16 residues long. The CDR3 bases are TGTGCCAGCAGCTTAGAGACATGGGCATCGTACAATGAGCAGTTCTTC. This encodes CASSLETWASYNEQFF. Based on the CDR3 plus reference TRBV7-9 and TRBJ2-1, the full variable domain is DTGVSQNPRHKITKRGQNVTFRCDPISEHNRLYWYRQTLGQGPEFLTYFQNEAQLEKSRLLSDRFSAERPKGSFSTLEIQRTEQGDSAMYLCASSLETWASYNEQFFGPGTRLTVL.

V is TRBV6-5 and J is TRBJ2-7; D is undetermined. The CDR3 has 16 residues. Germline V gives CDR1 MNHEY, CDR2 SVGAGI. With 0 bases removed from V and 2 bases from J, the gap between germline ends came to 14 bases. The CDR3 bases are TGTGCCAGCAGTTACTCCTTCAGTGACAACACCTACGAGCAGTACTTC. Encoded protein: CASSYSFSDNTYEQYF.

The J gene is TRBJ2-1, the V gene TRBV5-1, with TRBD2 matching 10 bases. CDR1 is SGHRS, CDR2 YFSETQ, per germline. The CDR3 runs 16 residues. Losses at the gene ends were 1 base for V and 7 bases for J; bases not matched to a gene: 8. The CDR3 nucleotides are TGCGCCAGCAGCTTGCCGAGCGGGAGGGTTGGGAATGAGCAGTTCTTC. Protein: CASSLPSGRVGNEQFF.

The chain links TRBV2 to TRBJ2-1; D might be TRBD1 or TRBD2, each matching 7 bases. Germline V gene sequence: CDR1 SNHLY, CDR2 FYNNEI. The CDR3 consists of 14 residues. V shed 7 bases and J shed 7 bases, with 17 bases lying between them. The CDR3 region is CASTPGTAGNEQFF. The CDR3 DNA is TGTGCCAGCACCCCAGGGACAGCGGGGAATGAGCAGTTCTTC.

The gene calls are TRBV11-2 and TRBJ2-3; TRBD2 might be the D (6 bases). The CDR3 has 17 residues. Trimming cost V 2 bases and J 2 bases, with 17 bases left between them. Germline CDR1 SGHAT, CDR2 FQNNGV. This chain's CDR3 is CASSLSARGRITDTQYF. CDR3 DNA sequence: TGTGCCAGCAGCTTAAGTGCCCGAGGGAGGATCACAGATACGCAGTATTTT.

This clone was counted a single time. This chain uses TRBV6-5 with TRBJ2-1; D ambiguous. The CDR3 runs 14 residues. The germline V and J ends were trimmed by 6 bases and 8 bases, with 17 bases remaining between them. Germline assignment: CDR1 MNHEY and CDR2 SVGAGI. The CDR3 DNA reads as TGTGCCAGCAGCCGTAAGGGCTGGTTAGATGAGCAGTTCTTC. It yields the protein CASSRKGWLDEQFF.

The genes are TRBV7-9 and TRBJ2-7; D remains ambiguous. V lost 4 bases and J 0 bases, leaving 7 bases between the germline ends. Germline assignment: CDR1 SEHNR and CDR2 FQNEAQ (reference sequence). The CDR3 loop spans 13 amino acids. CDR3 sequence reads: CASSSDLSYEQYF. The CDR3 DNA reads as TGTGCCAGCAGCTCCGACCTCTCCTACGAGCAGTACTTC.

The rearrangement joins TRBV27 to TRBJ2-3, with 9 bases aligning to TRBD2. Trimming removed 6 bases from V and 5 bases from J; junction bases left unmatched: 9. This CDR3 is 15 amino acids long. The germline V gene has CDR1 MNHEY and CDR2 SMNVEV (reference sequence). The CDR3 sequence: CASRAGTSIRDTQYF. The CDR3 DNA is TGTGCCAGCAGAGCCGGGACTAGCATTAGAGATACGCAGTATTTT.